This T cell receptor (beta chain) stems from a study of response to subunit inactivated influenza vaccine. From germline, CDR1 is MGHDK and CDR2 SYGVNS. Trimming removed 4 bases at V and 8 bases at J, with 20 bases between. This CDR3 contains 15 residues. The table lists this clonotype with a few counts. TCRdb re-derived calls from the RT-PCR reads in MiXCR, one entry per CDR3 protein. Of some 540,000 distinct CDR3 sequences in the sample, less than 25% were seen once. The data also belong to a second study, concerning T cells expressing NK-cell markers. That investigation notes: For TCR beta, cDNA was produced by 5'RACE template switching with UMIs. Just one sequenced donor of eight was HCMV-seronegative, while seven were seropositive. In several experiments, sorting was confined to alpha-beta TCR T cells through use of an anti-gamma-delta TCR antibody. In several donors, dominant clonotypes made up about 25-60.1% of CD3+CD56-NKG2C+ cells.

This chain uses TRBV25-1 with TRBJ1-2, with TRBD1 as a possible D gene (6 bases). The sample here was CD4+ T cells sorted from PBMCs, taken about 11 days after vaccination. This TCR was recovered from a man aged 45-65 years who received an inactivated influenza vaccine. The DNA of the CDR3 is TGTGCCAGCAGTGGCCCCTTGACAGGACAAGGAGGCTACACCTTC. This encodes CASSGPLTGQGGYTF.